One and the same sample provided the 26 T cell receptor beta chains below, sequenced in a study of blood T cells in healthy people across ages. Combining a sample-barcoded 5' primer with a J-beta primer mix, a second PCR ran for about 7 to 12 cycles. TCRdb reprocessed the 5' RACE reads with MiXCR, giving one entry per CDR3 protein. This sample has roughly 700,000 distinct CDR3 sequences, with roughly 49% found just once. Sequenced input: blood. The receptor set was obtained from an older woman in good health.

In its sample, this clonotype was seen a few times. A much larger clone sits a single nucleotide away, making a read error possible. The chain uses TRBV6-2 or TRBV6-3 and TRBJ2-7; no clear D gene. Germline V lookup: CDR1 MNHEY, CDR2 SVGEGT. V lost 4 bases and J lost 2, with 15 bases in between. This CDR3 spans 15 amino acids. CDR3 in DNA: TGTGCCAGCAGTTCCGCCGTGAGGCCCACCTACGAGCAGTACTTC. Translating gives CASSSAVRPTYEQYF.

This chain uses TRBV9 with TRBJ2-1; TRBD2 is a possible D gene (6 bases). This CDR3 region has 18 residues. The V end was cut by 3 bases, the J end by 1 base, with 20 bases between. The V gene's germline CDR1 is SGDLS and CDR2 YYNGEE. CDR3 sequence reads: CASSGRNPNRGSYNEQFF. CDR3 bases: TGTGCCAGCAGCGGCCGGAACCCGAACCGGGGGTCCTACAATGAGCAGTTCTTC.

The chain joins TRBV12-3 or TRBV12-4 to TRBJ2-3; D uncertain. The CDR3 sequence is 14 residues long. V was cut by 2 bases and J by 0 bases, with 6 bases left in between. The DNA for the CDR3 is TGTGCCAGCAGTTTAAGTACTAGCACAGATACGCAGTATTTT. This gives the protein CASSLSTSTDTQYF.

The genes are TRBV15 and TRBJ1-2; the D is unclear. The CDR3 has 12 amino acids. Trimming removed 0 bases at V and 4 bases at J, with 3 bases between. The germline V gene encodes CDR1 LNHNV and CDR2 YYDKDF (reference sequence). The CDR3 DNA reads as TGTGCCACCAGCAGAGATACCTATGGCTACACCTTC. This gives the protein CATSRDTYGYTF.

The sample holds a few counts of this clonotype. The rearrangement uses TRBV7-6 and TRBJ2-1, with 11 bases identical to TRBD2. The V gene's germline CDR1 is SGHVS and CDR2 FNYEAQ. Unmatched junction bases numbered 18, after V lost 5 bases and J lost 9 bases. The CDR3 extends over 18 amino acids. As DNA, the CDR3 is TGTGCCAGCAGCCCCCGAGGCCCCGGGACTAGCGGTTTAATTGAGCAGTTCTTC. This encodes CASSPRGPGTSGLIEQFF.

V usage is TRBV5-1 and J usage is TRBJ2-5; weak D call: TRBD2 (6 bases). CDR1 and CDR2 (germline): SGHRS, YFSETQ. With 7 bases removed from V and 3 bases from J, the gap between germline ends came to 16 bases. This CDR3 is 14 amino acids long. The CDR3 spells CASRAWGGKETQYF. For the CDR3, the DNA is TGCGCCAGCCGAGCTTGGGGCGGGAAAGAGACCCAGTACTTC.

The CDR3 coding sequence is TGTGCCAGCAGCCAAGATTGGGATACGAAAAAACTGTTTTTT. Translating gives CASSQDWDTKKLFF. The J gene is TRBJ1-4, the V gene TRBV3-1; D is uncertain. Germline V gene sequence: CDR1 LGHDT, CDR2 YNNKEL (reference sequence). The CDR3 extends over 14 amino acids. With 0 bases removed from V and 9 bases from J, the gap between germline ends came to 11 bases. Complete variable domain (other parts from reference TRBV3-1 and TRBJ1-4): DTAVSQTPKYLVTQMGNDKSIKCEQNLGHDTMYWYKQDSKKFLKIMFSYNNKELIINETVPNRFSPKSPDKAHLNLHINSLELGDSAVYFCASSQDWDTKKLFFGSGTQLSVL.

This sequence joins TRBV7-8 and TRBJ2-1; a weak D match, TRBD2 (5 bases). Germline V lookup: CDR1 SGHVS, CDR2 FQNEAQ. There are 15 residues in the CDR3. The V end was cut by 0 bases, the J end by 12 bases, with 18 bases between. The CDR3 reads CASSLAPPVGRGQFF. Here the CDR3 DNA reads TGTGCCAGCAGCTTAGCGCCTCCTGTCGGACGGGGGCAGTTCTTC.

The V call is TRBV7-2, the J call TRBJ2-1; tentatively, D is TRBD1 or TRBD2 (6 bases each). The DNA end is a closer match to TRBJ2-7, so the J assignment may be wrong. Germline lookup yields CDR1 SGHTA and CDR2 FQGNSA. There are 15 residues in the CDR3. The CDR3 region is CASSLDVGGYNEQYF. The CDR3 DNA sequence: TGTGCCAGCAGCTTAGATGTGGGGGGCTACAATGAGCAGTACTTC.

This clonotype turned up a few times. The chain carries TRBV7-2 and TRBJ1-4, with D possibly TRBD1 on 5 matching bases. Trimming removed 6 bases at V and 7 bases at J, with 18 bases between. The CDR3 sequence is 15 residues long. Germline V gene lookup returns CDR1 SGHTA and CDR2 FQGNSA. CDR3 in amino acids: CASSFRGRGGEKLFF. DNA for the CDR3: TGTGCCAGCAGTTTTCGAGGGAGGGGAGGTGAAAAACTGTTTTTT.

The chain carries TRBV20-1 and TRBJ2-5; D may be TRBD1 (6 bases). The germline V gene has CDR1 DFQATT and CDR2 SNEGSKA (reference sequence). The germline V and J ends were trimmed by 0 bases and 5 bases, with 13 bases remaining between them. There are 14 residues in the CDR3. The CDR3 DNA follows: TGCAGTGCTAGAGATGGCAGGGGTGTGGAGACCCAGTACTTC. This sequence encodes CSARDGRGVETQYF.

The genes are TRBV10-3 and TRBJ2-5; D perhaps matches TRBD2 (6 bases). TRBJ2-7 explains the end of the DNA better; the J call may be wrong. Germline values: CDR1 ENHRY, CDR2 SYGVKD. The CDR3 has 14 amino acids. This chain's CDR3 is CAISVGGLPYEQYF. For the CDR3, the DNA is TGTGCCATCAGTGTGGGGGGATTGCCCTACGAGCAGTACTTC.

This clonotype was observed a handful of times. The chain links TRBV7-9 to TRBJ1-4; no definite D call. V was cut by 1 base and J by 3 bases, with 6 bases left in between. Germline CDR1 reads SEHNR; CDR2 reads FQNEAQ (reference sequence). The CDR3 consists of 14 residues. CDR3 loop: CASSLGQANEKLFF. The CDR3 DNA is TGTGCCAGCAGCTTAGGGCAGGCTAATGAAAAACTGTTTTTT.

A few counts support this clonotype. This chain joins TRBV6-1 and TRBJ2-1; D assignment may be TRBD1 or TRBD2 (5 bases each). Germline-derived CDR1 and CDR2 are MNHNS and SASEGT. The V and J ends lost 5 bases and 3 bases respectively, with 14 bases between them. The CDR3 is made up of 15 amino acids. The CDR3 loop is CASSPRADNYNEQFF. DNA for the CDR3: TGTGCCAGCAGTCCCCGAGCGGACAACTACAATGAGCAGTTCTTC.

This chain connects TRBV25-1 to TRBJ1-4; perhaps TRBD1 as D (5 bases). The CDR3 contains 15 residues. The V gene's germline CDR1 is MGHDK and CDR2 SYGVNS. Trimming cost V 3 bases and J 6 bases, with 14 bases left between them. The CDR3 reads CASSDSYRPDEKLFF. The DNA for the CDR3 is TGTGCCAGCAGTGATAGTTACAGGCCTGATGAAAAACTGTTTTTT.

This clonotype was observed once. CDR3 in DNA: TGTGCCAGCAGTTCCACTACCGGGACAGTCACCGGGGAGCTGTTTTTT. Translation: CASSSTTGTVTGELFF. The chain is built from TRBV12-3 or TRBV12-4 and TRBJ2-2; 7 positions match TRBD1. The CDR3 loop spans 16 amino acids. V was pared by 4 bases and J by 4 bases, with 9 bases of the junction left unmatched.

V gene TRBV6-2 or TRBV6-3 combines with J gene TRBJ2-1; tentative D call: TRBD2 (6 bases). V dropped 7 bases and J dropped 10 bases, with 17 bases sitting between them. CDR1 MNHEY and CDR2 SVGEGT come from the germline V gene. CDR3 length: 13 amino acids. CDR3 in DNA: TGTGCCAGCAACCCGGGAGACTTCGACGAGCAGTTCTTC. It encodes CASNPGDFDEQFF.

This clonotype has just a few counts. This rearrangement joins TRBV7-9 to TRBJ2-5, with unresolved D. CDR1 is SEHNR and CDR2 is FQNEAQ in the germline V gene (reference sequence). Trimming shortened V by 2 bases and J by 2 bases, and 15 bases separated the two germline ends. CDR3 size: 16 residues. Written as DNA, the CDR3 is TGTGCCAGCAGCTTAAGGAGACCTTCAGAGCAAGAGACCCAGTACTTC. Encoded protein: CASSLRRPSEQETQYF.

Notes on this clonotype: One end of the junction is discordant with germline, which a read error may explain. For the CDR3, the DNA is TGTGCCAGCAGCCTAACACCAAATGAAAAACTGTTTTTT. The encoded protein is CASSLTPNEKLFF. This chain links TRBV7-3 with TRBJ1-4; D is undetermined. The CDR3 length is 13 residues. CDR1 SGHTA and CDR2 FQGTGA come from the germline V gene.

The sample holds a few counts of this clonotype. The CDR3 DNA reads TGTGCCAGCAGTCGCGCGACCCAGTACTTC. It codes for CASSRATQYF. The rearrangement joins TRBV2 to TRBJ2-5; D not resolved. The CDR3 has 10 residues. CDR1 and CDR2 from the germline V gene are SNHLY and FYNNEI. Deletions cut 5 bases from V and 7 bases from J, with 5 bases between. The full variable domain, rest sourced from reference TRBV2 and TRBJ2-5, is EPEVTQTPSHQVTQMGQEVILRCVPISNHLYFYWYRQILGQKVEFLVSFYNNEISEKSEIFDDQFSVERPDGSNFTLKIRSTKLEDSAMYFCASSRATQYFGPGTRLLVL.

V gene TRBV29-1 combines with J gene TRBJ2-2; 7 positions match TRBD2. Germline loops: CDR1 SQVTM, CDR2 ANQGSEA. There are 14 residues in the CDR3. V shed 7 bases, J shed 1 base, and the junction held 6 bases outside the gene matches. The CDR3 coding sequence is TGCAGCGGGACTAGAGCCCAGAACACCGGGGAGCTGTTTTTT. Encoded protein: CSGTRAQNTGELFF.

This clonotype was found a few times. The J gene is TRBJ2-1, the V gene TRBV7-8; 7 nucleotides align to TRBD2. V shed 5 bases, J shed 6 bases, and the junction held 4 bases outside the gene matches. Germline CDR1 is SGHVS and CDR2 is FQNEAQ. The CDR3 loop spans 13 amino acids. CDR3 sequence (DNA): TGTGCCAGCAGCGCACTAGCGTCCAATGAGCAGTTCTTC. Protein product: CASSALASNEQFF.

The J gene is TRBJ2-3, the V gene TRBV20-1, with D tentatively TRBD1 (6 bases). Trimming cost V 3 bases and J 6 bases, with 7 bases left between them. The CDR3 covers 11 residues. CDR1 is DFQATT and CDR2 is SNEGSKA in the germline V gene (reference sequence). The CDR3 nucleotides read TGCAGTGCTAGTACAGGGGATACGCAGTATTTT. Its protein is CSASTGDTQYF.

The chain recombines TRBV6-2 or TRBV6-3 with TRBJ2-7, with 11 bases identical to TRBD1. Germline V gene data show CDR1 as MNHEY and CDR2 as SVGEGT. CDR3 length: 14 residues. The junction had 6 bases not matched to a gene; V was cut back by 8 bases and J by 3 bases. The CDR3 coding sequence is TGTGCCAGCGGTGACGGGACAGGGGGCTACGAGCAGTACTTC. Translated, it gives CASGDGTGGYEQYF.

The gene calls are TRBV21-1 and TRBJ2-1; no DNA check was done on the table's D call, TRBD1. TRBV21-1 represents a pseudogene. The CDR3 runs 15 residues. This CDR3 reads CASKTGTGGVNEQFF. In nucleotides, the CDR3 is TGTGCCAGCAAAACGGGGACAGGGGGAGTAAATGAGCAGTTCTTC.

This chain connects TRBV7-9 to TRBJ1-6; 8 nucleotides align to TRBD1. Trimming at V came to 2 bases and at J to 6 bases, leaving 6 bases not matched to a gene. Germline values: CDR1 SEHNR, CDR2 FQNEAQ (reference sequence). The CDR3 spans 16 residues. In DNA, the CDR3 is TGTGCCAGCAGCTTACGGACAGGGAGTCTTAATTCACCCCTCCACTTT. Its protein product is CASSLRTGSLNSPLHF.